This T cell receptor (beta chain) was captured in a study of shared clonotypes between healthy human individuals. The authors split each subset's genomic DNA evenly across several immunoSEQ plates. TCRdb's copy holds only in-frame clones and misses some; the assay was immunoSEQ multiplex PCR. The sample includes about 1.1 million clones, about 72% of them seen just once. A note on this clone: Antigen specificity is unknown.

A CD45RA+ naive subset and a CD45RA-negative memory subset were split from CD4+ cells. Broader study findings: Represented diversity, genetic and exposure-history alike, was limited by few donors.

CDR1 and CDR2 (germline): KGHSH, LQKENI. The CDR3 runs to 17 residues. V shed 2 bases and J 5 bases; nucleotides not matched to a gene: 9. This TCR was sampled from a man aged 18 to 29 in good health. Some clones in this sample may be carry-over from other donors' samples. The sequenced sample was memory CD4+ T cells from PBMCs. As to subset: CD45RA-negative fraction. The chain links TRBV18 to TRBJ2-2, with 9 bases fitting TRBD2. For the CDR3, the DNA is TGTGCCAGCTCACCAGGCGGGAGGGCCGGCGGAACCGGGGAGCTGTTTTTT. This encodes CASSPGGRAGGTGELFF.